This T cell receptor (beta chain) appears in the sequencing data of a study of T cell responses to AZD1222 COVID-19 vaccine. Notes on this clone: Relative to the germline gene, one junction end is altered; a read error may explain this.

Clones were sequenced by immunoSEQ multiplex PCR, and TCRdb holds only the in-frame ones, with some missing. The table records approximately 140,000 clones, roughly nine tenths of them present only once. CDR1 MDHEN and CDR2 SYDVKM come from the germline V gene. The CDR3 spans 16 residues. Sequencing was performed on peripheral blood, taken 28 days after the second AZD1222 dose. This TCR was recovered from an adult who received the AZD1222 COVID-19 vaccine. The chain links TRBV28 to TRBJ2-2, with 13 bases lining up with TRBD2. The CDR3 DNA reads TGTGCCAGCGGTTTACTAGCGGGAGGGCCGCACGGGGAGCTGTTTTTT. As protein: CASGLLAGGPHGELFF.